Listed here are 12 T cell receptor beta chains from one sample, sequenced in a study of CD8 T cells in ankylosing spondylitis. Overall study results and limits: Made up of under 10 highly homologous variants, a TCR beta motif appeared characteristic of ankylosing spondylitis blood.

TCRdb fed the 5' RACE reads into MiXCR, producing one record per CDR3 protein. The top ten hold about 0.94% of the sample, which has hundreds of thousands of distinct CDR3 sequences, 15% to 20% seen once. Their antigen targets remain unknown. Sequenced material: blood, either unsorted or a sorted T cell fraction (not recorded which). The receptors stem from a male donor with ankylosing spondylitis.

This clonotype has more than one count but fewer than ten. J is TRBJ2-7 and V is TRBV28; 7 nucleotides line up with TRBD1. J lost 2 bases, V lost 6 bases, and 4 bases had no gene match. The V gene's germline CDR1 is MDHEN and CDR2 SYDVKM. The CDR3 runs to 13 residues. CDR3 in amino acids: CASSGTEPYEQYF. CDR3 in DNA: TGTGCCAGCAGCGGGACAGAACCCTACGAGCAGTACTTC.

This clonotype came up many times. CDR3 DNA: TGTGCCAGCAGGGGGACAGGGCCGAACACTGAAGCTTTCTTT. This gives the protein CASRGTGPNTEAFF. This chain uses TRBV6-2 or TRBV6-3 with TRBJ1-1, with 9 positions matching TRBD1. The CDR3 is made up of 14 amino acids. Losses at the gene ends were 6 bases for V and 1 base for J; bases not matched to a gene: 3. Germline V gives CDR1 MNHEY, CDR2 SVGEGT.

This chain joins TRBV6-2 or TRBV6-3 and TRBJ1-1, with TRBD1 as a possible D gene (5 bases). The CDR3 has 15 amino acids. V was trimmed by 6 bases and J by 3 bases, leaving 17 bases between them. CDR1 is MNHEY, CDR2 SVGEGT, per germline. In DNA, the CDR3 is TGTGCCAGCAGAGCGCCCGGGACGTGGGACACTGAAGCTTTCTTT. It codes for CASRAPGTWDTEAFF.

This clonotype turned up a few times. CDR3 sequence: CASSNRQRNNSPLHF. The DNA for the CDR3 is TGTGCCAGCAGTAACAGACAGAGAAATAATTCACCCCTCCACTTT. The V and J genes are TRBV7-2 and TRBJ1-6, with D possibly matching TRBD1 (5 bases). V was clipped by 6 bases and J by 5 bases, with 14 bases between them. Germline CDR1 SGHTA, CDR2 FQGNSA. This CDR3 is built from 15 residues.

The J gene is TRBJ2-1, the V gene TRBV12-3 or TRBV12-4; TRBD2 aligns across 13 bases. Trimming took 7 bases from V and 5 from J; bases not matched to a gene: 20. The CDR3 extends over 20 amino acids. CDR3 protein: CASNPQGGLAGPSLNNEQFF. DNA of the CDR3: TGTGCCAGCAATCCCCAGGGGGGACTAGCGGGGCCCTCTCTGAACAATGAGCAGTTCTTC.

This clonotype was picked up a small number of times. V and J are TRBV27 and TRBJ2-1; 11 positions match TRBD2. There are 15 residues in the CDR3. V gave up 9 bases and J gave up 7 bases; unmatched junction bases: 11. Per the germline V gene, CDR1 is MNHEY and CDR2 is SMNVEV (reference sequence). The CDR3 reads CASRSWASGRNEQFF. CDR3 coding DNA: TGTGCCAGTAGGTCGTGGGCTAGCGGGAGGAATGAGCAGTTCTTC.

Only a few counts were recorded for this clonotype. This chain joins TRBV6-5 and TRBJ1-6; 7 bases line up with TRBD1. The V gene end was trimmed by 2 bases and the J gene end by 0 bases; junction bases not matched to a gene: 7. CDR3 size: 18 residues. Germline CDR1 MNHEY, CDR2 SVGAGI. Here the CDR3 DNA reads TGTGCCAGCAGTTACGGGGACAGCTTAAGCTCCTATAATTCACCCCTCCACTTT. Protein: CASSYGDSLSSYNSPLHF.

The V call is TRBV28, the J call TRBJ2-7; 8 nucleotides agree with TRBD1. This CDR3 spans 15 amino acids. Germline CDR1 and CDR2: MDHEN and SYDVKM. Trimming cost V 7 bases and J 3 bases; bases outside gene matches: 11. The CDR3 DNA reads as TGTGCCAGCAACATCTACAGGGGGTCCCACTACGAGCAGTACTTC. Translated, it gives CASNIYRGSHYEQYF.

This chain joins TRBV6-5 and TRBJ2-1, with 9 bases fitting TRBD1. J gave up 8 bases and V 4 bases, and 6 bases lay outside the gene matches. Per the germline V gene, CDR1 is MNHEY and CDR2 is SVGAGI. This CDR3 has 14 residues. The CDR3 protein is CASSSTGGIDEQFF. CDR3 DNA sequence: TGTGCCAGCAGTTCGACAGGGGGAATCGATGAGCAGTTCTTC.

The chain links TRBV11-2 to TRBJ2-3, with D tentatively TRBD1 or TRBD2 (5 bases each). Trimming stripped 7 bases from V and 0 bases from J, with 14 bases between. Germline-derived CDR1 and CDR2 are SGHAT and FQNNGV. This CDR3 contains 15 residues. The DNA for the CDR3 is TGTGCCAGCACCCCATTGGGGGTGAGCACAGATACGCAGTATTTT. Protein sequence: CASTPLGVSTDTQYF.

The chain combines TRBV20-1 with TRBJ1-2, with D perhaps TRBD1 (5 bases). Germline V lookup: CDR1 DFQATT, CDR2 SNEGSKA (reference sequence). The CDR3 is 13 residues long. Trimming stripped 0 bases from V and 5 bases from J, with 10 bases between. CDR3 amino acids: CSARDYGGYGYTF. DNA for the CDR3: TGCAGTGCTAGAGATTACGGGGGATATGGCTACACCTTC.

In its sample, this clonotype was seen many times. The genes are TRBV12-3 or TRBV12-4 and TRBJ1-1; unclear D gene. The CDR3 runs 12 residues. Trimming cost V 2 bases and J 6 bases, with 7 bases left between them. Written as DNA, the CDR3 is TGTGCCAGCAGTTTACAGGCAGCTGAAGCTTTCTTT. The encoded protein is CASSLQAAEAFF.